This TCR beta chain stems from a study of vaccination and CD4 T cells after COVID-19. Cultured CD4+ T-cell DNA underwent Oncomine TCR Beta short-read sequencing. It was from cultured CD4+ T cells that genomic DNA was extracted. TCRdb independently ran MiXCR on the PCR reads; one entry per CDR3 protein. The sample lists under 20,000 distinct CDR3 sequences, roughly half seen once, with around 4% in the top ten. The CDR3 is made up of 16 amino acids. Germline V gene data show CDR1 as MNHEY and CDR2 as SVGAGI. Trimming took 2 bases from V and 4 from J, leaving 17 bases between them. Turning to this clonotype: The target antigen is unknown.

General observations from the study: Going from roughly 21 to 40, median SARS-CoV-2-reactive clonotypes did not rise significantly.

Treatment reported: approximately nine-day PBMC culture with coronavirus spike peptide pools or control peptides (ViraFEST assay). Following expansion of antigen-specific T cells with peptide pools, ViraFEST then sequenced TCRs. J is TRBJ1-1 and V is TRBV6-5; D is undetermined. The TCR sequence derives from a human donor who had recovered from COVID-19. Sequences were derived from CD4+ T cells from blood, cultured in vitro, sampled before SARS-CoV-2 vaccination. This chain's CDR3 is CASSYRAPPKITEAFF. The CDR3, as DNA: TGTGCCAGCAGTTACCGGGCACCACCCAAGATCACTGAAGCTTTCTTT.